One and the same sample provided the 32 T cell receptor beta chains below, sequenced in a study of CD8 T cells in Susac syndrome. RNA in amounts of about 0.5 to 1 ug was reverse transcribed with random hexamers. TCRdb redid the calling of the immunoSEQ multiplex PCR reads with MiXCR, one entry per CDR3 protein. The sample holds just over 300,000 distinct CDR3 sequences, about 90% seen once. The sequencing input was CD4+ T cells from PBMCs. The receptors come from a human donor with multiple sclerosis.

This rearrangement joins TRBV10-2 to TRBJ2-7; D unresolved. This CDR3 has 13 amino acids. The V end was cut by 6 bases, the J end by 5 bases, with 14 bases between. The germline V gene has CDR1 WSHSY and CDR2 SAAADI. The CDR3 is CASRWTGSNEQYF. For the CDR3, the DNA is TGCGCCAGCAGGTGGACCGGTTCTAACGAGCAGTACTTC.

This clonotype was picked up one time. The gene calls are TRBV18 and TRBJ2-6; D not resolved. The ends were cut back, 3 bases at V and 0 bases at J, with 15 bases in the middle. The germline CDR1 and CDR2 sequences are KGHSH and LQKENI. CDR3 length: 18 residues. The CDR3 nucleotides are TGTGCCAGCTCACCCGGACGCCAGCTCGGCTCTGGGGCCAACGTCCTGACTTTC. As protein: CASSPGRQLGSGANVLTF.

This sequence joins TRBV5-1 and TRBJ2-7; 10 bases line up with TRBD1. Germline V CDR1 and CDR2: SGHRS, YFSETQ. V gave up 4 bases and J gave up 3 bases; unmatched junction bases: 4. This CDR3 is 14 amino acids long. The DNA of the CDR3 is TGCGCCAGCAGCACCCGGACAGGGGGCTACGAGCAGTACTTC. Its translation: CASSTRTGGYEQYF.

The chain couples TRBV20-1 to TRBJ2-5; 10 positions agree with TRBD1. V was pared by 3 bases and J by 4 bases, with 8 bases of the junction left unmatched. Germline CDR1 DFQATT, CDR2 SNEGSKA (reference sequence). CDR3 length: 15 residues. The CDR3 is CSARWDRGRRETQYF. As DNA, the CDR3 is TGCAGTGCTAGGTGGGACAGGGGCAGGCGAGAGACCCAGTACTTC.

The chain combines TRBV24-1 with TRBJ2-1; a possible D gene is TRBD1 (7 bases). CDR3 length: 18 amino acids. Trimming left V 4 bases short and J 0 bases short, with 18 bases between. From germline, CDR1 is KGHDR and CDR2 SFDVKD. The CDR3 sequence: CATSEGGQPTLSYNEQFF. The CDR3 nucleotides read TGTGCCACCAGTGAGGGGGGACAGCCTACCCTCTCCTACAATGAGCAGTTCTTC.

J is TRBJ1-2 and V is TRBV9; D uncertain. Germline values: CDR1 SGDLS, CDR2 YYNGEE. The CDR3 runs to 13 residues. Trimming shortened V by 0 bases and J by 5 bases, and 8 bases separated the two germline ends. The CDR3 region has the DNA TGTGCCAGCAGCGTAGAGGCTGGGTATGGCTACACCTTC. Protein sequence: CASSVEAGYGYTF.

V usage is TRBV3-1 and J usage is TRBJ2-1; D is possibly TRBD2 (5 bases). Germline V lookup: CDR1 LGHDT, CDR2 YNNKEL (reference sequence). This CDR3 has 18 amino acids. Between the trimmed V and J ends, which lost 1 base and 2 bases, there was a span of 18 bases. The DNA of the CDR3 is TGTGCCAGCAGCCAAGGAGATTCGGAGCGGCCACCCTACAATGAGCAGTTCTTC. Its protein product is CASSQGDSERPPYNEQFF.

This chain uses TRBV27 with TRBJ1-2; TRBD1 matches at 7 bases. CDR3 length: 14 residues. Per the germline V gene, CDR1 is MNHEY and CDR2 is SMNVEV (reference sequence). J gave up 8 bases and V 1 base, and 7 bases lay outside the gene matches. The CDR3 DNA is TGTGCCAGCAGTTTATTAGACAGGGCAGGAGGCTACACCTTC. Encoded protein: CASSLLDRAGGYTF.

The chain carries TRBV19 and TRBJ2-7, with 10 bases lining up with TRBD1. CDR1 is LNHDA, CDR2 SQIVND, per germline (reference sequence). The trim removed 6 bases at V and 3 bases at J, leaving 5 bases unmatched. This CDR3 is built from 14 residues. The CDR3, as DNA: TGTGCCAGTAGCCGGGACAGGGGATACTACGAGCAGTACTTC. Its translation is CASSRDRGYYEQYF.

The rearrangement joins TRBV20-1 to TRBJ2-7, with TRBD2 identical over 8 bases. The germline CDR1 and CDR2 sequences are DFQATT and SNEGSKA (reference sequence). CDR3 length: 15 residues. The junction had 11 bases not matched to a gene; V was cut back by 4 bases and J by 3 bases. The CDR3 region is CSAIIPAGAVYEQYF. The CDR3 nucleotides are TGCAGTGCTATCATTCCAGCGGGAGCAGTCTACGAGCAGTACTTC.

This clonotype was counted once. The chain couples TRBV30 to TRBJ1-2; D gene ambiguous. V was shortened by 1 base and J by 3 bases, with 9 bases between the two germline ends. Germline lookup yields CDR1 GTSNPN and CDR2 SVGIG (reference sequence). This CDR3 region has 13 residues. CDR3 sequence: CAWSGGQDYGYTF. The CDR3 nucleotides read TGTGCCTGGAGTGGCGGGCAGGACTATGGCTACACCTTC.

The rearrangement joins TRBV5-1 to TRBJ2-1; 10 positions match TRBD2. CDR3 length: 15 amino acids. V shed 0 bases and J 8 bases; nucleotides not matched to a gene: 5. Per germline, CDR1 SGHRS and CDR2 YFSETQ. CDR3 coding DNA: TGCGCCAGCAGCTTGGCTAGCGGGGGCCTCGATGAGCAGTTCTTC. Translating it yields CASSLASGGLDEQFF.

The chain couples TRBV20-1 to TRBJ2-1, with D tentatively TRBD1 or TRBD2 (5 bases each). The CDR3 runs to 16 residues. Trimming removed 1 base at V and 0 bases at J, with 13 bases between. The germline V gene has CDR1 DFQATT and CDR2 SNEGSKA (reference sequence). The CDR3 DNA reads TGCAGTGCTAGAGCCCACCGGGGCAGCTCCTACAATGAGCAGTTCTTC. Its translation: CSARAHRGSSYNEQFF.

CDR3 loop: CSAPTTSLNEQFF. CDR3 DNA sequence: TGCAGTGCCCCGACGACTAGTTTAAATGAGCAGTTCTTC. The rearrangement links TRBV20-1 to TRBJ2-1, with a possible D match to TRBD2 (6 bases). CDR1 is DFQATT and CDR2 is SNEGSKA in the germline V gene (reference sequence). V was pared by 6 bases and J by 7 bases, with 16 bases between. There are 13 residues in the CDR3.

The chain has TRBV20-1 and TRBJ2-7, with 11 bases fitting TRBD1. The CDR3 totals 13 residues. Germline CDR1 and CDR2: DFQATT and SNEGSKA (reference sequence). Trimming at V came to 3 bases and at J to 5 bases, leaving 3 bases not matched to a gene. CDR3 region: CSARWDRGDEQYF. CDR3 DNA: TGCAGTGCTAGGTGGGACAGGGGGGACGAGCAGTACTTC.

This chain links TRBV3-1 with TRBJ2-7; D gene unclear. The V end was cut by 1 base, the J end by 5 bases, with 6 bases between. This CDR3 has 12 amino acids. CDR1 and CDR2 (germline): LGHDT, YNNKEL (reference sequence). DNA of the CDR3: TGTGCCAGCAGCCAAGCGACGAACGAGCAGTACTTC. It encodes CASSQATNEQYF.

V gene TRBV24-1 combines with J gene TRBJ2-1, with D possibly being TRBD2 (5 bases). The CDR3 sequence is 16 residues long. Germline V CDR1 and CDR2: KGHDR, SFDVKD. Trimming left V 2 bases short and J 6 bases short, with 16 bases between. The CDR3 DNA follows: TGTGCCACCAGTGATTATAGTATGAGGGCTGGCAATGAGCAGTTCTTC. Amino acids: CATSDYSMRAGNEQFF.

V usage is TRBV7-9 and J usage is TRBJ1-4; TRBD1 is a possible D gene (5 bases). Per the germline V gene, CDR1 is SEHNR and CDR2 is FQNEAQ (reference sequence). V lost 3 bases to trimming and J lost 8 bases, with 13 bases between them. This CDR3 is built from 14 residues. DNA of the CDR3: TGTGCCAGCAGCTTGTATAGGGGAGAAGAAAAACTGTTTTTT. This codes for CASSLYRGEEKLFF.

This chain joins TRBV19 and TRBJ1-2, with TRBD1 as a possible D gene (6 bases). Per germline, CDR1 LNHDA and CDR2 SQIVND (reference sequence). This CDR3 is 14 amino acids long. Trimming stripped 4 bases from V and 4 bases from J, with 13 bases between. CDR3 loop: CASSTTGAAYGYTF. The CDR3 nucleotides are TGTGCCAGTAGTACTACGGGGGCTGCCTATGGCTACACCTTC.

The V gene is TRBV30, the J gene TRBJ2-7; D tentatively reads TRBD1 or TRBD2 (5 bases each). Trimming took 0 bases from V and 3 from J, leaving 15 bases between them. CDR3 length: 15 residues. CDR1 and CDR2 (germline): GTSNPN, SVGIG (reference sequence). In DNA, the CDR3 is TGTGCCTGGAGTGTACCCCCGGGACGCATCTACGAGCAGTACTTC. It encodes CAWSVPPGRIYEQYF. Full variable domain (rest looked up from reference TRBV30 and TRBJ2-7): SQTIHQWPATLVQPVGSPLSLECTVEGTSNPNLYWYRQAAGRGLQLLFYSVGIGQISSEVPQNLSASRPQDRQFILSSKKLLLSDSGFYLCAWSVPPGRIYEQYFGPGTRLTVT.

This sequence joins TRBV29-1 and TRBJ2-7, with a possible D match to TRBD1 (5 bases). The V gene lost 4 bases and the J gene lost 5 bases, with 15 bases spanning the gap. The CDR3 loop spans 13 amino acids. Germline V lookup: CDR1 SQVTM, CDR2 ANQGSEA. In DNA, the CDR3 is TGCAGCGTTGTAGTTCAGGGTTCAGACGAGCAGTACTTC. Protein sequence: CSVVVQGSDEQYF.

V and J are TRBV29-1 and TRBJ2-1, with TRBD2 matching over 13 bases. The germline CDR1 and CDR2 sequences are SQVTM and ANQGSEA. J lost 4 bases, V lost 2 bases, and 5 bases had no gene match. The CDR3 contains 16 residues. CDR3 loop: CSVEQGGLAGYNEQFF. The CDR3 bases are TGCAGCGTTGAACAGGGGGGACTAGCGGGATACAATGAGCAGTTCTTC.

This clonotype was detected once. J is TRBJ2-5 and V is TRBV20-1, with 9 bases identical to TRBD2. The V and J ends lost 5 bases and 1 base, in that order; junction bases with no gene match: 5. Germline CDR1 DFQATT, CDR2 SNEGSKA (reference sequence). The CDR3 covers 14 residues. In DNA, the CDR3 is TGCAGTGCTCCGGGGACTAGCCTCCAAGAGACCCAGTACTTC. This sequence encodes CSAPGTSLQETQYF.

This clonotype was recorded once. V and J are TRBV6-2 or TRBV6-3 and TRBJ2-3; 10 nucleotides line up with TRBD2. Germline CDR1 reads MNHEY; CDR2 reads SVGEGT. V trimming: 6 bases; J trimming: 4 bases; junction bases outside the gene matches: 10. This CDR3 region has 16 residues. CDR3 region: CASSPTSGVESDTQYF. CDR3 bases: TGTGCCAGCAGCCCAACTAGCGGGGTCGAGTCAGATACGCAGTATTTT.

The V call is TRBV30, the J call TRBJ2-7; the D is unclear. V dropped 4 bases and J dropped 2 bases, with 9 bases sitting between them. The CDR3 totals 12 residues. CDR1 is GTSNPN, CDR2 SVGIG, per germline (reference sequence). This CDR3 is CAWKGRPYEQYF. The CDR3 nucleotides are TGTGCCTGGAAAGGGCGACCCTACGAGCAGTACTTC.

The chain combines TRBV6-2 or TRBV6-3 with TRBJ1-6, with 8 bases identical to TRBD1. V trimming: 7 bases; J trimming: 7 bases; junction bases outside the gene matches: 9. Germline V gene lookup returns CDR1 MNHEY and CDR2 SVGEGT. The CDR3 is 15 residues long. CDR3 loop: CASTGQGRGNSPLHF. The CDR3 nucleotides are TGTGCCAGCACCGGACAGGGCCGGGGGAATTCACCCCTCCACTTT.

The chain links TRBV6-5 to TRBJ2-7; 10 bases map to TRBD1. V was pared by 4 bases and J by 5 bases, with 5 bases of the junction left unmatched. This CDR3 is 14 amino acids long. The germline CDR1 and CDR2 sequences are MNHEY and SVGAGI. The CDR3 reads CASSFDRGRDEQYF. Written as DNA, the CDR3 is TGTGCCAGCAGTTTTGACAGGGGGCGTGACGAGCAGTACTTC.

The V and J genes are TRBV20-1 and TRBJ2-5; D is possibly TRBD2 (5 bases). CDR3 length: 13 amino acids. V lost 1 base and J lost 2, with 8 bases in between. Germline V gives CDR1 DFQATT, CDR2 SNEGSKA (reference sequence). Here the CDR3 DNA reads TGCAGTGCTAGAGGCCCGGGGCAAGAGACCCAGTACTTC. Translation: CSARGPGQETQYF.

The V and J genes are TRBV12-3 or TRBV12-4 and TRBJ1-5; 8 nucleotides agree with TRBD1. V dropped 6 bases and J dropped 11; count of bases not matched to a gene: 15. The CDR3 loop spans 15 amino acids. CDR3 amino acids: CASSYRGSVGKAQHF. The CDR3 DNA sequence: TGTGCCAGCAGCTACAGGGGGAGCGTGGGAAAGGCCCAGCATTTT.

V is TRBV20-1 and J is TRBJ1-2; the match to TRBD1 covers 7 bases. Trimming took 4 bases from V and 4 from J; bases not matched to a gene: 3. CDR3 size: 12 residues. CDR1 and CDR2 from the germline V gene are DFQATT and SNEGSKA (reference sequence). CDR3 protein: CSAIAGGYGYTF. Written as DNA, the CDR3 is TGCAGTGCTATCGCAGGGGGCTATGGCTACACCTTC.

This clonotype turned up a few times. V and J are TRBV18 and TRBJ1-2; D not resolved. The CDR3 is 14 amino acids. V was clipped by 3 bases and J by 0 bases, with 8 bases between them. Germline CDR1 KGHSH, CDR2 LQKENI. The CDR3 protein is CASSPDTANYGYTF. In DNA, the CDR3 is TGTGCCAGCTCACCTGACACCGCTAACTATGGCTACACCTTC.

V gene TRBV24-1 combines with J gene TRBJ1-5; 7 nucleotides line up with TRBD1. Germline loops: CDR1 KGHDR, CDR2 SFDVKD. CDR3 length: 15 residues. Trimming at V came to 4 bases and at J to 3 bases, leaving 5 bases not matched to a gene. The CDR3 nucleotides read TGTGCCACCAGTGAGGGGGGACAGCCCAATCAGCCCCAGCATTTT. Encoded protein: CATSEGGQPNQPQHF.